This TCR beta chain was sequenced during a study of OX40 agonist ivuxolimab in advanced cancers. Looking at the study overall: Across the patients, intravenous ivuxolimab was delivered every 2 weeks at 0.01 to 10 mg/kg. From about 23 to 85 years was the age range, with a mean of approximately 58 years, and 65% to 90% were male.

This clone was found once. Its target is not known. This table comes from immunoSEQ multiplex PCR, and its TCRdb copy is limited to in-frame clones, with some not included. The repertoire holds over 85,000 clones, with around 80% as singletons. Germline V gives CDR1 MNHEY, CDR2 SVGAGI. After removal of 2 bases from V and 5 bases from J, the junction contained 8 bases not matched to a gene. The CDR3 is 16 residues long. Overall study findings and caveats: At 0.1 to 3.0 mg/kg, CD4+ and CD8+ blood T cells expanded clonally by week 6. Average numbers of expanded clones were greater in CD8+ T cells than in CD4+.

This clonotype originated in an adult with an advanced solid tumor such as melanoma, head and neck, liver or kidney cancer. V usage is TRBV6-5 and J usage is TRBJ1-5; 8 nucleotides match TRBD1. The input for sequencing was CD4+ or CD8+ T cells sorted from blood, taken in a trial of the OX40 agonist ivuxolimab. CDR3 coding DNA: TGTGCCAGCAGTTACGCCCGGACAGGGTTGTATCAGCCCCAGCATTTT. This translates into CASSYARTGLYQPQHF.